This TCR beta chain was obtained from a study of neoadjuvant anti-PD-1 for oral cavity cancer. Study-level background: Non-progressing patients received a fourth nivolumab dose near day 43, then surgery on days 50-56.

V was cut by 6 bases and J by 0 bases, with 17 bases left in between. In germline, CDR1 is SGHKS, CDR2 YYEKEE (reference sequence). This CDR3 spans 16 amino acids. The table lists this clone with a few counts. Tumor libraries mostly used around 5.2 ug genomic DNA, two replicates each. Measured with immunoSEQ multiplex PCR; TCRdb has only the in-frame clones, and not every one. The table records 7,000 to 9,000 clones, about half of them present only once. The TCR originated in a person between 40 and 85 years old with oral cavity squamous cell carcinoma. Sequencing was performed on tumor tissue, taken before nivolumab (anti-PD-1) treatment. The chain carries TRBV5-5 and TRBJ2-3; D perhaps matches TRBD1 (6 bases). Written as DNA, the CDR3 is TGTGCCAGCACCTGGGGACAAGTGGGTAGCACAGATACGCAGTATTTT. It translates to CASTWGQVGSTDTQYF.